This T cell receptor beta chain is from a study of cytomegalovirus exposure and HLA in healthy donors. Study-wide findings and caveats: Roughly even sequencing depth across donors was the assumption behind the presence/absence analyses.

The length of the CDR3 is 13 residues. The trim removed 7 bases at V and 3 bases at J, leaving 4 bases unmatched. Germline V gene data show CDR1 as SGHNT and CDR2 as YYREEE (reference sequence). In the case of this clone: Its antigen remains unidentified.

PCR involved 60 Vbeta and 13 Jbeta primers. Profiled with immunoSEQ multiplex PCR; TCRdb holds only in-frame clones, not every one. The profile shows 95,000 to 110,000 clones, roughly 80% of them singletons. This sequence was found in a man aged 30 to 45 in good health and CMV-seronegative. The chain uses TRBV5-4 and TRBJ2-5; 9 bases align to TRBD2. The specimen sequenced was PBMCs. CDR3 sequence reads: CASGGGAEETQYF. In DNA, the CDR3 is TGTGCCAGCGGCGGGGGGGCCGAAGAGACCCAGTACTTC.